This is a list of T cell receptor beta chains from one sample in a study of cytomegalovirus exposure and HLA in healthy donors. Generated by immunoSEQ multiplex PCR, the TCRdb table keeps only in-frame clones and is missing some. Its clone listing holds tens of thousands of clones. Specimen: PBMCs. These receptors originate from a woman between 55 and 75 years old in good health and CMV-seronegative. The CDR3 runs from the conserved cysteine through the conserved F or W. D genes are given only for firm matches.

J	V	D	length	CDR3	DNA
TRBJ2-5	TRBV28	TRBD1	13	CASSPGQAGTQYF	TGTGCCAGCAGTCCGGGACAGGCGGGAACCCAGTACTTC
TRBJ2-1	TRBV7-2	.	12	CASSLQAHEQFF	TGTGCCAGCAGCTTACAGGCTCATGAGCAGTTCTTC
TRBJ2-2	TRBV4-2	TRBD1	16	CASSQGTGGNTGELFF	TGTGCCAGCAGCCAGGGGACAGGGGGGAACACCGGGGAGCTGTTTTTT
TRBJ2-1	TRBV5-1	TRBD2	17	CASSRRTSGRAEDEQFF	TGCGCCAGCAGCCGCAGGACTAGCGGGAGGGCCGAGGATGAGCAGTTCTTC
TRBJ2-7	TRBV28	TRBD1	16	CASSAPGQGGGSEQYF	TGTGCCAGCAGTGCACCGGGACAGGGCGGTGGATCCGAGCAGTACTTC
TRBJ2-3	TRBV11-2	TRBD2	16	CASSLRGLAGVDTQYF	TGTGCCAGCAGCTTAAGAGGACTAGCGGGAGTAGATACGCAGTATTTT
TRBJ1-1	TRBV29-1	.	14	CSVTLWGDRPEAFF	TGCAGCGTCACCCTCTGGGGAGACAGGCCCGAAGCTTTCTTT
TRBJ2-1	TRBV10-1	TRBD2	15	CASMEGGPSYNEQFF	TGCGCCAGCATGGAGGGAGGGCCCTCCTACAATGAGCAGTTCTTC
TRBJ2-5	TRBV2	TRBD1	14	CASRDRADQETQYF	TGTGCCAGCAGGGACAGGGCAGACCAAGAGACCCAGTACTTC
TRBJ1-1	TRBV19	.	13	CASSLKGDTEAFF	TGTGCCAGTAGTCTTAAGGGGGACACTGAAGCTTTCTTT
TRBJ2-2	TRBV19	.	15	CASSINSLNTGELFF	TGTGCCAGTAGTATCAACAGCCTGAACACCGGGGAGCTGTTTTTT
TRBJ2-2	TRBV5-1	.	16	CASSLGWTDNTGELFF	TGCGCCAGCAGCTTGGGCTGGACAGACAACACCGGGGAGCTGTTTTTT
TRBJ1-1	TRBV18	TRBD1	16	CASSPGTGRLNTEAFF	TGTGCCAGCTCACCTGGGACAGGGAGATTGAACACTGAAGCTTTCTTT
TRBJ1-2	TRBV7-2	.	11	CASSPRYGYTF	TGTGCCAGCAGCCCCCGGTATGGCTACACCTTC
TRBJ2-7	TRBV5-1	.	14	CASGPDSTPYEQYF	TGCGCGAGCGGACCCGACAGTACTCCCTACGAGCAGTACTTC
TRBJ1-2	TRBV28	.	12	CASSSTYSGYTF	TGTGCCAGCAGTTCGACATACAGTGGCTACACCTTC
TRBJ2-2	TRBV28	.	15	CASRSGLLATGELFF	TGTGCCAGCAGATCGGGACTGCTAGCAACCGGGGAGCTGTTTTTT
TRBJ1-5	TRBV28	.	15	CASSLPGHSNQPQHF	TGTGCCAGCAGTTTACCCGGACATAGCAATCAGCCCCAGCATTTT
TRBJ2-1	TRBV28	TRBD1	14	CASLWGTGDNEQFF	TGTGCCAGCCTTTGGGGCACAGGGGACAATGAGCAGTTCTTC
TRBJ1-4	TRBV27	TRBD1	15	CASSLGQGGNEKLFF	TGTGCCAGCAGTTTAGGACAGGGCGGTAATGAAAAACTGTTTTTT
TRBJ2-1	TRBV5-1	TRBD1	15	CASSLGTASYNEQFF	TGCGCCAGCAGCTTAGGGACAGCCTCCTACAATGAGCAGTTCTTC
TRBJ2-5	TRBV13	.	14	CASSPGQPAETQYF	TGTGCCAGCAGCCCAGGACAACCGGCAGAGACCCAGTACTTC
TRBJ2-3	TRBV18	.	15	CASSQDISSTDTQYF	TGTGCCAGCTCACAGGACATTTCTAGCACAGATACGCAGTATTTT
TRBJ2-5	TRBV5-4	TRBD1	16	CASSFGTGSPQETQYF	TGTGCCAGCAGCTTCGGGACAGGGTCGCCCCAAGAGACCCAGTACTTC
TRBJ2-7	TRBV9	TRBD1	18	CASSVGISGTVEGYEQYF	TGTGCCAGCAGCGTAGGAATCTCGGGGACAGTAGAGGGCTACGAGCAGTACTTC
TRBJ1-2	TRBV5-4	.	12	CASSPQGYGYAF	TGTGCCAGCAGTCCACAGGGTTATGGCTACGCCTTC
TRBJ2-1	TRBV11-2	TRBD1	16	CASSLGTGNLYNEQFF	TGTGCCAGCAGCTTAGGGACAGGTAATCTGTACAATGAGCAGTTCTTC
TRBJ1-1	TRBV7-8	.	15	CASSLAIGANTEAFF	TGTGCCAGCAGCTTAGCGATCGGAGCGAACACTGAAGCTTTCTTT
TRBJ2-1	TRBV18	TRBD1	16	CASSPAPGQGYNEQFF	TGTGCCAGCTCACCGGCCCCGGGACAGGGTTACAATGAGCAGTTCTTC
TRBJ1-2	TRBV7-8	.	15	CASSPWGEEDYGYTF	TGTGCCAGCAGCCCATGGGGGGAGGAAGACTATGGCTACACCTTC
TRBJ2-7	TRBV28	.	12	CASSSGSYEQYF	TGTGCCAGCAGTTCAGGAAGCTACGAGCAGTACTTC
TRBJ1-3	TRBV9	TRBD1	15	CASSGGTGSGNTIYF	TGTGCCAGCAGCGGGGGGACAGGGTCTGGAAACACCATATATTTT
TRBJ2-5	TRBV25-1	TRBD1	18	CASSELGRQGWTQETQYF	TGTGCCAGCAGTGAATTGGGACGACAGGGCTGGACACAAGAGACCCAGTACTTC
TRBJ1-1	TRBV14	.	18	CASSLTHTAPWVNTEAFF	TGTGCCAGCAGCCTTACCCATACAGCCCCGTGGGTGAACACTGAAGCTTTCTTT
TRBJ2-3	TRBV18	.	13	CASSPVAQDTQYF	TGTGCCAGCTCCCCGGTAGCCCAAGATACGCAGTATTTT
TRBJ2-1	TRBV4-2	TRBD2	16	CASSPSAGGFNDEQFF	TGTGCCAGCAGCCCTTCTGCGGGAGGGTTTAACGATGAGCAGTTCTTC
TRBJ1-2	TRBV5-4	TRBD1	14	CASSPGQGAYGYTF	TGTGCCAGCAGCCCCGGACAGGGGGCCTATGGCTACACCTTC
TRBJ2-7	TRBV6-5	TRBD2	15	CASSAPGTSGLEQYF	TGTGCCAGCAGTGCCCCCGGGACTAGCGGGTTAGAGCAGTACTTC
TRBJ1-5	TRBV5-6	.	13	CASSCIPRRPQHF	TGTGCCAGCAGCTGTATCCCGCGCCGACCCCAGCATTTT
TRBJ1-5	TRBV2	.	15	CASSVGRAGNQPQHF	TGTGCCAGCAGTGTCGGCAGGGCAGGCAATCAGCCCCAGCATTTT
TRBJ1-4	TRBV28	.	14	CASSFGATNEKLFF	TGTGCCAGCAGTTTCGGAGCAACTAATGAAAAACTGTTTTTT
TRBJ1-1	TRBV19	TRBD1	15	CASSLRDREEWKAFF	TGTGCCAGTAGTTTAAGGGACAGGGAGGAATGGAAAGCTTTCTTT